These 6 T cell receptor beta chains were sequenced from one sample in a study of T cells after yellow fever vaccination. TCRdb recomputed calls from the 5' RACE reads with MiXCR, one row per CDR3 protein. Here the sample spans roughly 310,000 distinct CDR3 sequences, around 3.6% being singletons. Sequenced material: PBMCs, taken on the day of the yellow fever booster vaccination. Receptors were obtained from a man in his late teens or twenties who received the YFV17D yellow fever vaccine.

A few counts support this clonotype. The chain joins TRBV6-5 to TRBJ1-1; no definite D call. Trimming left V 5 bases short and J 0 bases short, with 10 bases between. The CDR3 is 14 amino acids. The germline V gene encodes CDR1 MNHEY and CDR2 SVGAGI. As DNA, the CDR3 is TGTGCCAGCAGTCAGCGGGTTCTGAACACTGAAGCTTTCTTT. Amino acid sequence: CASSQRVLNTEAFF.

The V call is TRBV7-2, the J call TRBJ2-3; TRBD2 matches 13 bases. V lost 6 bases and J lost 2; bases outside the gene matches: 5. Per germline, CDR1 SGHTA and CDR2 FQGNSA. The CDR3 is made up of 16 amino acids. CDR3 bases: TGTGCCAGCAGTCAAGGGACTAGCGGGGACACAGATACGCAGTATTTT. Translated, it gives CASSQGTSGDTDTQYF.

This clonotype was detected many times. The chain combines TRBV5-5 with TRBJ1-2, with D hard to call. There are 11 residues in the CDR3. The germline gives CDR1 SGHKS, CDR2 YYEKEE (reference sequence). Trimming removed 2 bases from V and 6 bases from J, with 5 bases in between. This chain's CDR3 is CASSFPDGYTF. The CDR3 region has the DNA TGTGCCAGCAGCTTCCCGGATGGCTACACCTTC.

The table lists this clonotype with many counts. The V call is TRBV7-8, the J call TRBJ2-1, with a possible D match to TRBD1 (5 bases). Germline CDR1 reads SGHVS; CDR2 reads FQNEAQ. This CDR3 contains 16 residues. Trimming took 1 base from V and 4 from J, leaving 14 bases between them. The CDR3 nucleotides read TGTGCCAGCAGCTTAGTGTCAGGGCGACTGTACAATGAGCAGTTCTTC. Its translation: CASSLVSGRLYNEQFF.

This clonotype was seen a handful of times. The gene calls are TRBV29-1 and TRBJ2-7, with D possibly TRBD2 on 7 matching bases. CDR3 size: 12 residues. The germline V gene has CDR1 SQVTM and CDR2 ANQGSEA. The V gene lost 7 bases and the J gene lost 1 base, with 11 bases spanning the gap. CDR3 DNA: TGCAGCGGGGGGGGCAGTTCCTACGAGCAGTACTTC. Translated, it gives CSGGGSSYEQYF.

This clonotype appeared many times. The rearrangement uses TRBV27 and TRBJ2-3; D remains unclear. Trimming stripped 5 bases from V and 6 bases from J, with 24 bases between. This CDR3 region has 17 residues. Germline V gene data show CDR1 as MNHEY and CDR2 as SMNVEV (reference sequence). The CDR3 bases are TGTGCCAGCAGTCCCCGCGAACCCCCGTCTCTGAGGGATACGCAGTATTTT. This gives the protein CASSPREPPSLRDTQYF.